These 23 T cell receptor beta chains were sequenced from one sample in a study of blood T cell repertoires in COVID-19. Here immunoSEQ multiplex PCR was the method, and the copy in TCRdb shows in-frame clones only, minus some. Among hundreds of thousands of clones, approximately 88% were seen once, and the ten largest hold 10% to 15%. Sequenced sample: peripheral blood. The receptors were sampled from a woman aged 45 to 65 with COVID-19, enrolled during active disease.

V usage is TRBV29-1 and J usage is TRBJ1-2; 7 nucleotides match TRBD1. Germline-derived CDR1 and CDR2 are SQVTM and ANQGSEA. Trimming cost V 2 bases and J 8 bases; bases outside gene matches: 14. This CDR3 has 15 amino acids. The CDR3 reads CSVESRKGGWGGYTF. CDR3 coding DNA: TGCAGCGTTGAATCCCGGAAAGGGGGCTGGGGAGGCTACACCTTC.

This CDR3 reads CASSMWADSNQPQHF. For the CDR3, the DNA is TGTGCCAGCAGTATGTGGGCAGATAGCAATCAGCCCCAGCATTTT. The chain recombines TRBV2 with TRBJ1-5, with D unclear. The CDR3 consists of 15 residues. Between the trimmed V and J ends, which lost 5 bases and 0 bases, there was a span of 11 bases. Germline V gene lookup returns CDR1 SNHLY and CDR2 FYNNEI.

This clone was recorded a few times. V is TRBV9 and J is TRBJ2-7; perhaps TRBD1 as D (6 bases). V was cut by 0 bases and J by 0 bases, with 10 bases left in between. The CDR3 is 15 residues long. Germline CDR1 SGDLS, CDR2 YYNGEE. CDR3 sequence reads: CASSVAPGHSYEQYF. In DNA form, the CDR3 reads TGTGCCAGCAGCGTAGCTCCGGGACACTCCTACGAGCAGTACTTC.

The CDR3 loop is CASRTSNYGYTF. The DNA of the CDR3 is TGTGCCAGCAGGACATCTAACTATGGCTACACCTTC. The gene calls are TRBV25-1 and TRBJ1-2; D is unclear. CDR3 length: 12 residues. Per the germline V gene, CDR1 is MGHDK and CDR2 is SYGVNS. Trimming took off 6 bases at V and 0 bases at J, with 5 bases between the two ends.

This clone was detected only once. J is TRBJ2-7 and V is TRBV5-5; 7 nucleotides align to TRBD1. Germline assignment: CDR1 SGHKS and CDR2 YYEKEE (reference sequence). There are 16 residues in the CDR3. Losses at the gene ends were 3 bases for V and 1 base for J; bases not matched to a gene: 10. The DNA of the CDR3 is TGTGCCAGCAGCTGGGTTAAGGGACAGAGATCCTACGAGCAGTACTTC. It codes for CASSWVKGQRSYEQYF.

The chain uses TRBV5-6 and TRBJ1-4; 10 bases align to TRBD1. With V trimmed by 3 bases and J by 8 bases, 13 bases remained unmatched. The germline V gene has CDR1 SGHDT and CDR2 YYEEEE. The length of the CDR3 is 17 residues. The CDR3 coding sequence is TGTGCCAGCAGCTCTCGACAGGGGGCCCTACCGGACGAAAAACTGTTTTTT. As protein: CASSSRQGALPDEKLFF. Looking up the rest from reference TRBV5-6 and TRBJ1-4 gives the full variable domain: DAGVTQSPTHLIKTRGQQVTLRCSPKSGHDTVSWYQQALGQGPQFIFQYYEEEERQRGNFPDRFSGHQFPNYSSELNVNALLLGDSALYLCASSSRQGALPDEKLFFGSGTQLSVL.

The rearrangement joins TRBV5-4 to TRBJ2-1; 7 bases are a match to TRBD2. Germline trimming cut 4 bases from V and 0 bases from J; bases unmatched to any gene: 7. This CDR3 is 16 amino acids long. Germline lookup yields CDR1 SGHNT and CDR2 YYREEE (reference sequence). For the CDR3, the DNA is TGTGCCAGCAGCCCCTTCGGGGGGAGCTCCTACAATGAGCAGTTCTTC. It yields the protein CASSPFGGSSYNEQFF.

This chain links TRBV30 with TRBJ2-1, with no clear D. This CDR3 has 12 residues. From germline, CDR1 is GTSNPN and CDR2 SVGIG (reference sequence). V lost 1 base and J lost 8, with 9 bases in between. CDR3 protein: CAWSDSPHEQFF. DNA for the CDR3: TGTGCCTGGAGTGACTCCCCCCATGAGCAGTTCTTC.

This clone was seen a single time. The genes are TRBV3-1 (or the pseudogene TRBV3-2) and TRBJ2-2; TRBD2 matches 15 bases. Germline-derived CDR1 and CDR2 are LGHDT and YNNKEL (reference sequence). Unmatched junction bases numbered 4, after V lost 8 bases and J lost 0 bases. The CDR3 runs 17 residues. CDR3 DNA: TGTGCCAGCTCGGGACTAGCGGGGGGCCCGAACACCGGGGAGCTGTTTTTT. It encodes CASSGLAGGPNTGELFF.

The chain recombines TRBV28 with TRBJ1-5; 7 bases align to TRBD1. Germline V CDR1 and CDR2: MDHEN, SYDVKM. Unmatched junction bases numbered 17, after V lost 6 bases and J lost 6 bases. The CDR3 contains 17 residues. The CDR3: CASSPGQRHGLGQPQHF. Here the CDR3 DNA reads TGTGCCAGCAGCCCGGGACAGCGACATGGGTTGGGTCAGCCCCAGCATTTT.

This clone occurred a few times. The chain couples TRBV21-1 to TRBJ1-1; TRBD1, the table's D call, was not compared with the DNA. TRBV21-1 is a pseudogene. The CDR3 loop spans 15 amino acids. In DNA, the CDR3 is TGTGCCAGCAGCCCACCGACAGGGGGTGAGACTGAAGCTTTCTTT. Translating it yields CASSPPTGGETEAFF.

V gene TRBV3-1 (or the pseudogene TRBV3-2) combines with J gene TRBJ1-1; D remains unclear. Trimming removed 4 bases at V and 4 bases at J, with 16 bases between. Per germline, CDR1 LGHDT and CDR2 YNNKEL (reference sequence). The CDR3 has 15 residues. The CDR3 coding sequence is TGTGCCAGCAGCCCCCGAGGAGGGATGAGCACTGAAGCTTTCTTT. Its translation: CASSPRGGMSTEAFF.

The CDR3 spells CASSGGLSGNTIYF. In DNA form, the CDR3 reads TGTGCCAGCTCAGGTGGACTTTCTGGAAACACCATATATTTT. The chain uses TRBV6-5 and TRBJ1-3; D is uncertain. The germline gives CDR1 MNHEY, CDR2 SVGAGI. The V and J ends lost 8 bases and 1 base respectively, with 12 bases between them. CDR3 size: 14 residues.

The chain is built from TRBV30 and TRBJ2-1, with D possibly being TRBD2 (5 bases). This CDR3 spans 13 amino acids. Trimming left V 0 bases short and J 5 bases short, with 8 bases between. CDR1 and CDR2 (germline): GTSNPN, SVGIG (reference sequence). The CDR3 here is CAWSVSGNNEQFF. CDR3 bases: TGTGCCTGGAGTGTGTCGGGGAACAATGAGCAGTTCTTC.

V and J are TRBV5-1 and TRBJ2-5; D ambiguous. With 1 base removed from V and 1 base from J, the gap between germline ends came to 11 bases. The CDR3 runs 15 residues. Germline values: CDR1 SGHRS, CDR2 YFSETQ. This CDR3 is CASSLMVGPQETQYF. The CDR3 DNA reads TGCGCCAGCAGCTTGATGGTGGGCCCCCAAGAGACCCAGTACTTC.

J is TRBJ1-2 and V is TRBV15, with TRBD1 matching over 8 bases. Germline values: CDR1 LNHNV, CDR2 YYDKDF (reference sequence). V lost 1 base to trimming and J lost 4 bases; unmatched junction nucleotides: 5. The CDR3 is 15 residues long. The CDR3 sequence is CATSRGQGSTYGYTF. In DNA form, the CDR3 reads TGTGCCACCAGCAGAGGACAGGGGTCCACCTATGGCTACACCTTC. Looking up the rest from reference TRBV15 and TRBJ1-2 gives the full variable domain: DAMVIQNPRYQVTQFGKPVTLSCSQTLNHNVMYWYQQKSSQAPKLLFHYYDKDFNNEADTPDNFQSRRPNTSFCFLDIRSPGLGDTAMYLCATSRGQGSTYGYTFGSGTRLTVV.

This chain uses TRBV3-1 (or the pseudogene TRBV3-2) with TRBJ2-7; unclear D gene. Trimming removed 6 bases at V and 1 base at J, with 4 bases between. CDR3 length: 11 residues. CDR1 LGHDT and CDR2 YNNKEL come from the germline V gene (reference sequence). The CDR3 region is CASSSSYEQYF. CDR3 coding DNA: TGTGCCAGCAGTTCTTCCTACGAGCAGTACTTC.

The chain links TRBV4-1 to TRBJ1-3; D gene unclear. From germline, CDR1 is MGHRA and CDR2 YSYEKL. The CDR3 is 16 residues long. The V gene lost 4 bases and the J gene lost 0 bases, with 13 bases spanning the gap. The CDR3 sequence is CASSLQEARSGNTIYF. The DNA for the CDR3 is TGCGCCAGCAGCCTTCAGGAAGCCCGCTCTGGAAACACCATATATTTT.

The rearrangement uses TRBV5-1 and TRBJ1-2, with 10 bases aligning to TRBD1. The CDR3 contains 19 residues. V lost 0 bases, J lost 4 bases, and 15 bases stayed unmatched. Looked up from germline, CDR1 is SGHRS and CDR2 is YFSETQ. CDR3 DNA sequence: TGCGCCAGCAGCTTGGCCTTGCCACGGGACAGGGGAGTCGGCTATGGCTACACCTTC. This gives the protein CASSLALPRDRGVGYGYTF.

The rearrangement uses TRBV6-5 and TRBJ1-1; TRBD1 matches at 7 bases. Germline V gene data show CDR1 as MNHEY and CDR2 as SVGAGI. The CDR3 is made up of 12 amino acids. The ends lost 6 bases at V and 10 bases at J; junction bases unmatched: 8. CDR3 nucleotides: TGTGCCAGCAGATCAGGGGGAAGAAGAGCTTTCTTT. It yields the protein CASRSGGRRAFF.

Points on this clone: Within the sample, other DNA sequences also encode this same CDR3. This chain links TRBV2 with TRBJ1-5; 11 nucleotides line up with TRBD1. Per the germline V gene, CDR1 is SNHLY and CDR2 is FYNNEI. The CDR3 runs 14 residues. The V and J ends lost 3 bases and 7 bases, in that order; junction bases with no gene match: 2. Written as DNA, the CDR3 is TGTGCCAGCAGTGAGGGGACAGGGGGGCAGCCCCAGCATTTT. Protein: CASSEGTGGQPQHF. Full variable domain (missing parts from reference TRBV2 and TRBJ1-5): EPEVTQTPSHQVTQMGQEVILRCVPISNHLYFYWYRQILGQKVEFLVSFYNNEISEKSEIFDDQFSVERPDGSNFTLKIRSTKLEDSAMYFCASSEGTGGQPQHFGDGTRLSIL.

V usage is TRBV10-2 and J usage is TRBJ2-3; the D gene is possibly TRBD1 (6 bases). V lost 5 bases and J 3 bases, leaving 15 bases between the germline ends. Germline values: CDR1 WSHSY, CDR2 SAAADI. The CDR3 spans 15 residues. This CDR3 is CASSLGGLGTDTQYF. The CDR3 nucleotides are TGCGCCAGCAGTTTAGGGGGATTGGGTACAGATACGCAGTATTTT.

The chain employs TRBV10-1 and TRBJ2-2; TRBD1 matches 10 bases. Unmatched junction bases numbered 12, after V lost 4 bases and J lost 7 bases. Germline CDR1 is WNHNN and CDR2 is SYGVQD (reference sequence). This CDR3 comprises 17 residues. This CDR3 reads CASSGRTGGDPYGELFF. CDR3 DNA sequence: TGCGCCAGCAGTGGTCGGACAGGGGGTGACCCATACGGGGAGCTGTTTTTT.